This T cell receptor (beta chain) came from a study of identical twins. TCRdb processed the 5' RACE reads anew with MiXCR; each CDR3 protein has one entry. The sample has roughly 250,000 distinct CDR3 sequences, 11% to 15% seen once. The germline V and J ends were trimmed by 9 bases and 0 bases, with 15 bases remaining between them. Germline V CDR1 and CDR2: MNHNS, SASEGT. The CDR3 has 16 amino acids. This sequence was found in a woman between 18 and 30 years old in good health. Sequences were obtained from memory (CD45RO+) T cells sorted from blood. The chain couples TRBV6-1 to TRBJ1-6, with D possibly TRBD1 on 5 matching bases. The CDR3 is CASERDSSSYNSPLHF. The CDR3, as DNA: TGTGCCAGTGAACGGGACTCGAGCTCCTATAATTCACCCCTCCACTTT.